This entry lists 16 T cell receptor beta chains sequenced from one sample in a study of metastatic and nonmetastatic thyroid tumors. TCRdb re-analyzed the PCR reads through MiXCR. The table records approximately 44,000 clones, roughly 24% of them present only once. Not a single patient had been given any form of treatment at any point before undergoing thyroid surgery. Sequencing was done on a sample of tumor tissue. All receptors come from a female donor with papillary thyroid cancer or a benign thyroid nodule (not recorded which). Some clones in this sample may be carry-over from other donors' samples.

This clone was recorded a few times. A much larger clonotype is one base distant, so this may be a read error. This same CDR3 is encoded by further DNA sequences in the sample. This chain connects TRBV11-2 to TRBJ2-5; D remains ambiguous. With 0 bases removed from V and 5 bases from J, the gap between germline ends came to 13 bases. The CDR3 extends over 15 amino acids. From germline, CDR1 is SGHAT and CDR2 FQNNGV. The CDR3 nucleotides read TGTGCCAGCAGCTTAGACCAGTTTATCGGGGAGACCCAGTACTTC. Amino acids: CASSLDQFIGETQYF.

This sequence joins TRBV7-6 and TRBJ2-3; D may be TRBD1 or TRBD2 (6 bases each). Germline V gene sequence: CDR1 SGHVS, CDR2 FNYEAQ. The CDR3 totals 15 residues. V was trimmed by 0 bases and J by 0 bases, leaving 7 bases between them. DNA of the CDR3: TGTGCCAGCAGCTTAGCCGGGGGCAGCACAGATACGCAGTATTTT. Amino acid sequence: CASSLAGGSTDTQYF. Together with reference TRBV7-6 and TRBJ2-3, the CDR3 gives the full variable domain: GAGVSQSPRYKVTKRGQDVALRCDPISGHVSLYWYRQALGQGPEFLTYFNYEAQQDKSGLPNDRFSAERPEGSISTLTIQRTEQRDSAMYRCASSLAGGSTDTQYFGPGTRLTVL.

The chain joins TRBV6-1 to TRBJ1-1; possible D gene TRBD1, 5 bases. The CDR3 is made up of 16 amino acids. Trimming stripped 2 bases from V and 5 bases from J, with 18 bases between. The germline CDR1 and CDR2 sequences are MNHNS and SASEGT. CDR3 sequence reads: CASSERGTPTLTEAFF. Here the CDR3 DNA reads TGTGCCAGCAGTGAACGTGGGACCCCAACTCTTACTGAAGCTTTCTTT.

This rearrangement joins TRBV6-1 to TRBJ1-6; D not certain. V lost 5 bases, J lost 6 bases, and 17 bases lay in between. The V gene's germline CDR1 is MNHNS and CDR2 SASEGT. CDR3 length: 16 amino acids. In nucleotides, the CDR3 is TGTGCCAGCAGTTCGGACCCCTTGAATTTTAATTCACCCCTCCACTTT. Protein sequence: CASSSDPLNFNSPLHF.

This clone was detected a few times. The chain couples TRBV20-1 to TRBJ2-7; TRBD2 matches at 9 bases. The junction had 9 bases not matched to a gene; V was cut back by 7 bases and J by 5 bases. The CDR3 consists of 13 residues. Germline V gives CDR1 DFQATT, CDR2 SNEGSKA (reference sequence). Here the CDR3 reads CSVPAGGIDEQYF. CDR3 nucleotide sequence: TGCAGTGTCCCAGCGGGAGGCATCGACGAGCAGTACTTC.

The rearrangement joins TRBV27 to TRBJ2-3; D assignment may be TRBD1 or TRBD2 (6 bases each). Germline loops: CDR1 MNHEY, CDR2 SMNVEV (reference sequence). This CDR3 has 14 amino acids. Trimming stripped 6 bases from V and 8 bases from J, with 18 bases between. CDR3 amino acids: CASSQGPGGATQYF. CDR3 nucleotide sequence: TGTGCCAGCAGCCAGGGGCCCGGAGGGGCTACGCAGTATTTT.

This clone occurred many times. This chain links TRBV9 with TRBJ2-5, with 10 bases matching TRBD2. This CDR3 has 19 amino acids. V shed 4 bases, J shed 7 bases, and the junction held 22 bases outside the gene matches. Germline V gene data show CDR1 as SGDLS and CDR2 as YYNGEE. This chain's CDR3 is CASSPQTSGRSPDIVTQYF. As DNA, the CDR3 is TGTGCCAGCAGCCCACAGACTAGCGGGCGTAGTCCAGACATAGTGACCCAGTACTTC. Combining the CDR3 with reference TRBV9 and TRBJ2-5 gives the whole variable domain DSGVTQTPKHLITATGQRVTLRCSPRSGDLSVYWYQQSLDQGLQFLIQYYNGEERAKGNILERFSAQQFPDLHSELNLSSLELGDSALYFCASSPQTSGRSPDIVTQYFGPGTRLLVL.

The chain joins TRBV18 to TRBJ2-7; D is possibly TRBD2 (6 bases). From germline, CDR1 is KGHSH and CDR2 LQKENI. Trimming shortened V by 5 bases and J by 7 bases, and 9 bases separated the two germline ends. The CDR3 contains 11 residues. The CDR3 here is CASSSRGEQYF. DNA for the CDR3: TGTGCCAGCTCATCTCGGGGGGAGCAGTACTTC.

V usage is TRBV5-1 and J usage is TRBJ2-2; D remains ambiguous. V was shortened by 6 bases and J by 6 bases, with 18 bases between the two germline ends. This CDR3 has 15 residues. The germline V gene has CDR1 SGHRS and CDR2 YFSETQ. The CDR3 region has the DNA TGCGCCAGCATCGGTAGGGTCGATACGTCCGGGGAGCTGTTTTTT. This codes for CASIGRVDTSGELFF.

Ten or more counts support this clone. The V and J genes are TRBV10-3 and TRBJ1-1; 9 bases map to TRBD1. Germline CDR1 reads ENHRY; CDR2 reads SYGVKD. Losses at the gene ends were 6 bases for V and 2 bases for J; bases not matched to a gene: 7. The CDR3 sequence is 15 residues long. The CDR3 spells CAISRGTGLNTEAFF. The CDR3 region has the DNA TGTGCCATCAGCAGAGGGACAGGGCTTAACACTGAAGCTTTCTTT.

J is TRBJ2-1 and V is TRBV6-1; no firm D call. V gave up 1 base and J gave up 12 bases, with 4 bases separating them. CDR3 length: 10 residues. Germline CDR1 and CDR2: MNHNS and SASEGT. The CDR3 loop reads CASSEDRQFF. DNA for the CDR3: TGTGCCAGCAGTGAAGATAGGCAGTTCTTC.

This clone was picked up a small number of times. CDR3 in amino acids: CASSPWEVDEQFF. Here the CDR3 DNA reads TGTGCCAGCAGCCCTTGGGAGGTGGATGAGCAGTTCTTC. J is TRBJ2-1 and V is TRBV3-1; perhaps TRBD2 as D (6 bases). From germline, CDR1 is LGHDT and CDR2 YNNKEL (reference sequence). This CDR3 region has 13 residues. Deletions cut 4 bases from V and 8 bases from J, with 12 bases between.

This clone was observed many times. The CDR3 reads CSAGGSGQESYEQYF. CDR3 sequence (DNA): TGCAGTGCTGGAGGCTCGGGACAGGAATCCTACGAGCAGTACTTC. The V gene is TRBV20-1, the J gene TRBJ2-7, with 8 bases that match TRBD1. The germline V gene has CDR1 DFQATT and CDR2 SNEGSKA (reference sequence). V dropped 5 bases and J dropped 1; count of bases not matched to a gene: 10. CDR3 length: 15 residues.

The chain carries TRBV30 and TRBJ2-2, with 9 bases lining up with TRBD2. This CDR3 comprises 17 residues. The V gene end was trimmed by 1 base and the J gene end by 0 bases; junction bases not matched to a gene: 6. Germline CDR1 is GTSNPN and CDR2 is SVGIG (reference sequence). The CDR3 protein is CAWSGFSGSANTGELFF. The CDR3 DNA sequence: TGTGCCTGGAGTGGGTTTAGCGGGAGTGCGAACACCGGGGAGCTGTTTTTT.

This clone was detected many times. The chain couples TRBV6-1 to TRBJ2-3; D gene ambiguous. The ends were cut back, 7 bases at V and 6 bases at J, with 20 bases in the middle. Germline V gives CDR1 MNHNS, CDR2 SASEGT. This CDR3 is built from 15 residues. CDR3 nucleotides: TGTGCCAGCACCCTTAGAATGGACCACTCGGATACGCAGTATTTT. Translated, it gives CASTLRMDHSDTQYF.

The chain employs TRBV11-2 and TRBJ2-7; 11 nucleotides match TRBD2. This CDR3 has 16 residues. Germline CDR1 reads SGHAT; CDR2 reads FQNNGV. V gave up 5 bases and J gave up 4 bases; unmatched junction bases: 10. CDR3 in amino acids: CASSPRLAGYGYEQYF. For the CDR3, the DNA is TGTGCCAGCAGCCCGCGACTAGCGGGGTATGGGTACGAGCAGTACTTC.